The 23 T cell receptor beta chains below were found in one sample sequenced in a study of cytomegalovirus exposure and HLA in healthy donors. Primers for the PCR totalled 60 Vbeta and 13 Jbeta. Produced via immunoSEQ multiplex PCR; TCRdb's table is partial and in-frame only. Of roughly 170,000 clones in the sample, more than 65% were seen once. Sequenced material: PBMCs. These TCRs come from a woman aged 30 to 39 in good health and CMV-seronegative.

This rearrangement joins TRBV6-5 to TRBJ1-2; maybe TRBD1 (5 bases). In germline, CDR1 is MNHEY, CDR2 SVGAGI. V lost 0 bases and J 4 bases, leaving 9 bases between the germline ends. The CDR3 spans 14 residues. Written as DNA, the CDR3 is TGTGCCAGCAGTTACTCACGAGACAGCTATGGCTACACCTTC. Amino acids: CASSYSRDSYGYTF.

The chain couples TRBV28 to TRBJ2-7; 12 bases map to TRBD1. Germline V lookup: CDR1 MDHEN, CDR2 SYDVKM. CDR3 length: 15 amino acids. After removal of 7 bases from V and 5 bases from J, the junction contained 9 bases not matched to a gene. CDR3 bases: TGTGCCAGCAACCCCTCCGGGACAGGGGGCAACGAGCAGTACTTC. Translation gives CASNPSGTGGNEQYF.

In DNA, the CDR3 is TGTGCCAGCAGCTTAGCCGGGACAGTTTATAATTCACCCCTCCACTTT. It specifies CASSLAGTVYNSPLHF. The chain uses TRBV11-2 and TRBJ1-6; 7 bases match TRBD1. The CDR3 sequence is 16 residues long. Germline lookup yields CDR1 SGHAT and CDR2 FQNNGV. Trimming removed 1 base from V and 4 bases from J; junction bases left unmatched: 4.

The chain employs TRBV6-1 and TRBJ1-4; D may be TRBD1 (6 bases). The V gene lost 1 base and the J gene lost 0 bases, with 18 bases spanning the gap. The CDR3 covers 19 residues. From germline, CDR1 is MNHNS and CDR2 SASEGT. As DNA, the CDR3 is TGTGCCAGCAGTGAAGAGGACAGTGCACTTTTTGCAACTAATGAAAAACTGTTTTTT. Its translation is CASSEEDSALFATNEKLFF.

The CDR3 DNA is TGTGCCAGCAGTTTAGCGGACCCCTCTTACAATGAGCAGTTCTTC. Its translation is CASSLADPSYNEQFF. V is TRBV6-6 and J is TRBJ2-1, with TRBD2 as a possible D gene (6 bases). Trimming stripped 4 bases from V and 4 bases from J, with 14 bases between. CDR3 size: 15 residues. Looked up from germline, CDR1 is MNHNY and CDR2 is SVGAGI (reference sequence).

This chain uses TRBV19 with TRBJ2-7, with 11 bases fitting TRBD2. The ends lost 7 bases at V and 4 bases at J; junction bases unmatched: 6. This CDR3 has 14 amino acids. From germline, CDR1 is LNHDA and CDR2 SQIVND (reference sequence). The CDR3 here is CASNIAGGPYEQYF. The CDR3 DNA sequence: TGTGCCAGTAACATAGCGGGAGGGCCATACGAGCAGTACTTC.

The chain uses TRBV9 and TRBJ2-3, with 10 bases aligning to TRBD2. CDR1 is SGDLS, CDR2 YYNGEE, per germline. The CDR3 spans 17 residues. V gave up 1 base and J gave up 0 bases; unmatched junction bases: 5. CDR3 in amino acids: CASSVNSGGSSTDTQYF. The CDR3 nucleotides read TGTGCCAGCAGCGTAAATAGCGGGGGGTCTAGCACAGATACGCAGTATTTT.

The chain carries TRBV30 and TRBJ2-1; possibly TRBD1 for D (6 bases). The germline V and J ends were trimmed by 0 bases and 0 bases, with 15 bases remaining between them. Germline V gene data show CDR1 as GTSNPN and CDR2 as SVGIG (reference sequence). The CDR3 loop spans 17 amino acids. DNA for the CDR3: TGTGCCTGGAGTGTAATGAGGGGGACGGTCTCCTACAATGAGCAGTTCTTC. Protein sequence: CAWSVMRGTVSYNEQFF.

CDR3 protein: CASSIGSLAGGLETQYF. The CDR3 DNA reads as TGTGCCAGTAGTATCGGGTCTCTAGCGGGAGGGCTGGAGACCCAGTACTTC. This sequence joins TRBV19 and TRBJ2-5, with 12 positions matching TRBD2. Per the germline V gene, CDR1 is LNHDA and CDR2 is SQIVND (reference sequence). The CDR3 runs 17 residues. The junction had 10 bases not matched to a gene; V was cut back by 3 bases and J by 5 bases.

The chain joins TRBV7-6 to TRBJ2-5; the D gene is possibly TRBD2 (6 bases). The germline V gene encodes CDR1 SGHVS and CDR2 FNYEAQ. CDR3 length: 14 amino acids. V gave up 0 bases and J gave up 9 bases, with 14 bases separating them. The DNA of the CDR3 is TGTGCCAGCAGCTTAGCTCGGGAGCGAGGGGCCCAGTACTTC. It translates to CASSLARERGAQYF.

The chain uses TRBV5-1 and TRBJ1-5, with 10 bases that match TRBD1. The CDR3 totals 15 residues. Trimming cost V 3 bases and J 6 bases; bases outside gene matches: 6. Germline CDR1 and CDR2: SGHRS and YFSETQ. CDR3: CASSYGTGDGQPQHF. For the CDR3, the DNA is TGCGCCAGCAGCTATGGGACAGGGGATGGTCAGCCCCAGCATTTT.

The gene calls are TRBV28 and TRBJ1-2; no clear D gene. V was pared by 3 bases and J by 0 bases, with 8 bases between. In germline, CDR1 is MDHEN, CDR2 SYDVKM. This CDR3 comprises 14 residues. CDR3 amino acids: CASSFGYSNYGYTF. CDR3 coding DNA: TGTGCCAGCAGTTTCGGGTATTCTAACTATGGCTACACCTTC.

The chain combines TRBV19 with TRBJ1-4, with D unclear. V was shortened by 7 bases and J by 0 bases, with 18 bases between the two germline ends. Germline V gives CDR1 LNHDA, CDR2 SQIVND (reference sequence). The CDR3 has 17 amino acids. Here the CDR3 DNA reads TGTGCCAGTACCTGGACTGCATCCGTTGCAACTAATGAAAAACTGTTTTTT. Protein sequence: CASTWTASVATNEKLFF.

This rearrangement joins TRBV28 to TRBJ2-7, with 8 bases fitting TRBD2. Germline CDR1 MDHEN, CDR2 SYDVKM. V was pared by 10 bases and J by 6 bases, with 20 bases of the junction left unmatched. CDR3 length: 16 amino acids. The CDR3 nucleotides read TGTGCCACAAATCTTCCCGGTGGGCGGGAGGTTAGCGAGCAGTACTTC. This translates into CATNLPGGREVSEQYF.

This sequence joins TRBV4-3 and TRBJ1-2, with 10 bases matching TRBD1. Germline lookup yields CDR1 LGHNA and CDR2 YSLEER. V gave up 4 bases and J gave up 2 bases; unmatched junction bases: 4. The CDR3 totals 15 residues. The CDR3: CASSPAGQGNYGYTF. Written as DNA, the CDR3 is TGCGCCAGCAGCCCCGCGGGACAGGGGAACTATGGCTACACCTTC.

V is TRBV4-3 and J is TRBJ2-7; 8 bases agree with TRBD2. The CDR3 is 17 residues long. Per germline, CDR1 LGHNA and CDR2 YSLEER. Trimming cost V 4 bases and J 3 bases; bases outside gene matches: 14. The CDR3 spells CASSPTLGGRPIYEQYF. The CDR3 coding sequence is TGCGCCAGCAGCCCAACGCTCGGCGGGAGGCCCATCTACGAGCAGTACTTC.

V usage is TRBV5-5 and J usage is TRBJ1-4; 9 bases agree with TRBD1. This CDR3 is built from 20 residues. J gave up 1 base and V 0 bases, and 13 bases lay outside the gene matches. The germline gives CDR1 SGHKS, CDR2 YYEKEE (reference sequence). The CDR3 bases are TGTGCCAGCAGCTTGGGTCTAGTCGGGACAGGGTTTCGAACTAATGAAAAACTGTTTTTT. This encodes CASSLGLVGTGFRTNEKLFF. Full variable domain (missing parts from reference TRBV5-5 and TRBJ1-4): DAGVTQSPTHLIKTRGQQVTLRCSPISGHKSVSWYQQVLGQGPQFIFQYYEKEERGRGNFPDRFSARQFPNYSSELNVNALLLGDSALYLCASSLGLVGTGFRTNEKLFFGSGTQLSVL.

As regards this clone: One junction end disagrees with the germline gene, perhaps due to a read error. The J gene is TRBJ2-7, the V gene TRBV7-7; 8 nucleotides agree with TRBD1. This CDR3 region has 13 residues. The V gene's germline CDR1 is SSHAT and CDR2 FNYEAQ (reference sequence). The DNA for the CDR3 is TGTGCTAGCAGCTTAGACAGGGGTCACGAGCAGTACTTC. Its translation: CASSLDRGHEQYF.

The chain combines TRBV5-5 with TRBJ2-7; 9 nucleotides match TRBD1. The CDR3 covers 15 residues. J lost 4 bases, V lost 3 bases, and 8 bases had no gene match. CDR1 SGHKS and CDR2 YYEKEE come from the germline V gene (reference sequence). The CDR3 coding sequence is TGTGCCAGCAGCTCAGGTGGGACAGGGCTGTACGAGCAGTACTTC. The encoded protein is CASSSGGTGLYEQYF.

This clone came up once. V and J are TRBV7-2 and TRBJ2-5, with TRBD2 identical over 13 bases. The CDR3 has 16 residues. V lost 4 bases and J lost 5; bases outside the gene matches: 7. In germline, CDR1 is SGHTA, CDR2 FQGNSA. The CDR3 reads CASSSRTSGSRETQYF. The CDR3 DNA follows: TGTGCCAGCAGCTCAAGGACTAGCGGGAGTAGGGAGACCCAGTACTTC.

V gene TRBV6-5 combines with J gene TRBJ2-7, with 14 bases lining up with TRBD2. CDR1 is MNHEY, CDR2 SVGAGI, per germline. The CDR3 sequence is 14 residues long. V lost 6 bases to trimming and J lost 9 bases; unmatched junction nucleotides: 7. The CDR3 sequence is CASRLGLAGGGQYF. The CDR3 bases are TGTGCCAGCAGGCTAGGACTAGCGGGAGGCGGGCAGTACTTC.

This clone was counted only a few times. The chain couples TRBV6-5 to TRBJ2-5; 7 bases match TRBD1. The end of the DNA fits TRBJ2-7 better, so the J call may be wrong. This CDR3 comprises 14 residues. Germline-derived CDR1 and CDR2 are MNHEY and SVGAGI. The chain's CDR3 is CASSNTGEPYEQYF. CDR3 nucleotide sequence: TGTGCCAGCAGTAATACAGGGGAGCCCTACGAGCAGTACTTC.

This chain connects TRBV5-1 to TRBJ1-1; 9 positions agree with TRBD1. This CDR3 region has 14 residues. The trim removed 4 bases at V and 3 bases at J, leaving 4 bases unmatched. Germline V gene sequence: CDR1 SGHRS, CDR2 YFSETQ. CDR3 in DNA: TGCGCCAGCAGCCGACAGGGGGTCGACACTGAAGCTTTCTTT. Translation: CASSRQGVDTEAFF.